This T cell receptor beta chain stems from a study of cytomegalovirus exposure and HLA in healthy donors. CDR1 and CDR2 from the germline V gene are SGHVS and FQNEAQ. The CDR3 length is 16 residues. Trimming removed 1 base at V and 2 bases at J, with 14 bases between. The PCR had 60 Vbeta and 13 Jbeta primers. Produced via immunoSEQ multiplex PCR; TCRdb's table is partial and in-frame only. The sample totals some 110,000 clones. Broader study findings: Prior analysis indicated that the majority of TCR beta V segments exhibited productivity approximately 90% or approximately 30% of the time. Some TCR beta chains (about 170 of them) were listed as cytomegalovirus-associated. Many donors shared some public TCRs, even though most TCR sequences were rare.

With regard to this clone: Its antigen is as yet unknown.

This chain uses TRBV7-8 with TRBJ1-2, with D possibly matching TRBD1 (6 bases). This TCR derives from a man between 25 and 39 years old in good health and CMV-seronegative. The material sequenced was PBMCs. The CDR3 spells CASSLEGGRGNYGYTF. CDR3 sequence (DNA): TGTGCCAGCAGCTTAGAAGGAGGCAGGGGCAACTATGGCTACACCTTC.